Listed here is a single TCR beta chain. The CDR3 extends over 15 amino acids. Germline values: CDR1 DFQATT, CDR2 SNEGSKA (reference sequence). Trimming at V came to 2 bases and at J to 0 bases, leaving 5 bases not matched to a gene. Unique molecular identifiers tagged the TCRbeta library. TCRdb reprocessed the PCR reads with MiXCR, giving one entry per CDR3 protein. This repertoire shows about 90,000 distinct CDR3 sequences, roughly 16% found once; its top ten account for roughly a fifth. The record originates from a study of T-cell reconstitution after alpha-beta-depleted transplantation in children.

The source of this sequence is a male patient aged 2 to 10 who had a stem cell transplant for acute lymphoblastic leukemia, so the T cells may come from the graft donor. V is TRBV20-1 and J is TRBJ2-5; 8 bases are a match to TRBD2. The source material was PBMCs, mostly from graft donor cells, sampled 180 days after TCRalphabeta/CD19-depleted stem cell transplant. The DNA of the CDR3 is TGCAGTGCTAGACCCGAGCGGGGGTACCAAGAGACCCAGTACTTC. Amino acid sequence: CSARPERGYQETQYF.